The rows below give T cell receptor beta chains drawn from one sample of a study of PD-1 blockade in mismatch repair-deficient tumors. Repertoires were generated with immunoSEQ multiplex PCR, while TCRdb's copy carries only in-frame clones and drops some. The sample lists 45,000 to 55,000 clones, over 75% occurring once. The material was peripheral blood, obtained less than 21 weeks after starting pembrolizumab. The receptors stem from an adult with mismatch repair-deficient cancer. CDR3s include the opening cysteine and the closing phenylalanine or tryptophan. A D gene is named only where the DNA matches it firmly. Only some rows state a clone size, as once, few, many or a class for expanded clones.

TGTGCCTGGAGTGTAACGTCAGGGGGATTGGGGGGCCGCTTCTACAATGAGCAGTTCTTC	CAWSVTSGGLGGRFYNEQFF	.	TRBV30	TRBJ2-1	.
TGCGCCAGCAGCTTTGAGATCCCGAACACTGAAGCTTTCTTT	CASSFEIPNTEAFF	.	TRBV5-1	TRBJ1-1	medium-sized
TGTGCCTGGAGTGTCCAGGTTGGCACAGATACGCAGTATTTT	CAWSVQVGTDTQYF	.	TRBV30	TRBJ2-3	.
TGTGCCAGCAGCTCCTACAGGGTTCCAGAGACCCAGTACTTC	CASSSYRVPETQYF	.	TRBV7-9	TRBJ2-5	.
TGTGCCAGCGAGGCAGGCTACAATGAGCAGTTCTTC	CASEAGYNEQFF	.	TRBV28	TRBJ2-1	.
TGTGCCAGCAGTCGGAACAGGGGAGACACAGATACGCAGTATTTT	CASSRNRGDTDTQYF	TRBD1	TRBV6-6	TRBJ2-3	.
TGTGCCAGCAGCTCCGAGGGGGCGCGAAATCAGCCCCAGCATTTT	CASSSEGARNQPQHF	TRBD1	TRBV9	TRBJ1-5	.
TGTGCCAGCATCCGGGACAGGCGGACTAGCACAGATACGCAGTATTTT	CASIRDRRTSTDTQYF	TRBD1	TRBV2	TRBJ2-3	.
TGTGCCAGCAGCGCGATTTTGGGGACCGCTGAAGCTTTCTTT	CASSAILGTAEAFF	.	TRBV6-1	TRBJ1-1	once
TGTGCCAGCAGCCTTGGAGGGTTGGAGACCCAGTACTTC	CASSLGGLETQYF	.	TRBV11-2	TRBJ2-5	.
TGTGCCAGCAGCTTGGACCGGGAGCAGTTCTTC	CASSLDREQFF	.	TRBV5-6	TRBJ2-1	.
TGTGCCAGTAGTATTAGGCTCCGGGACACACTTAACTATGGCTACACCTTC	CASSIRLRDTLNYGYTF	.	TRBV19	TRBJ1-2	.
TGCGCCAGCAGCCGAGACCGCTCTGGGCCAACCGCCTACGAGCAGTACTTC	CASSRDRSGPTAYEQYF	.	TRBV4-3	TRBJ2-7	.
TGTGCCAGCAACTTTCGGGGGTATGAGACCCAGTACTTC	CASNFRGYETQYF	.	TRBV9	TRBJ2-5	.
TGCAGCGTGGTGACCGGGACAGGGTTTGGCTATGGCTACACCTTC	CSVVTGTGFGYGYTF	TRBD1	TRBV29-1	TRBJ1-2	.
TGTGCCTGGAGTGTACCTAGCGGGAGTATAACAGATACGCAGTATTTT	CAWSVPSGSITDTQYF	TRBD2	TRBV30	TRBJ2-3	.
TGTGCCAGCAGCCTAAGGACAGGGATAAAGAGGGAAAAACTGTTTTTT	CASSLRTGIKREKLFF	TRBD1	TRBV7-9	TRBJ1-4	.
TGTGCCAGCTCACCATTGGCAAACTACGAGCAGTACTTC	CASSPLANYEQYF	.	TRBV18	TRBJ2-7	.
TGCAGCGCCCGGGTGGGGGGAACTAACTATGGCTACACCTTC	CSARVGGTNYGYTF	.	TRBV29-1	TRBJ1-2	.
TGTGCCAGCAGCGAGACTAGCGCGACCTACAATGAGCAGTTCTTC	CASSETSATYNEQFF	TRBD2	TRBV6-4	TRBJ2-1	.
TGCGCTTCATGTGGGGCGGGGTGCTACGAGCAGTACTTC	CASCGAGCYEQYF	.	TRBV5-1	TRBJ2-7	.
TGTGCCATCAGGGCGACTAGCGGTAGCACAGATACGCAGTATTTT	CAIRATSGSTDTQYF	TRBD2	TRBV10-3	TRBJ2-3	once
TGTGCCAGCAGCGTCGTCGGGGGATTAAGGTACTTC	CASSVVGGLRYF	.	TRBV9	TRBJ2-5	.
TGTGCCAGCTCACCACCGAAGACTAGCGGGGCAGATGAGCAGTTCTTC	CASSPPKTSGADEQFF	TRBD2	TRBV18	TRBJ2-1	.
TGTGCCACCAGCAGAGATCTGTCGGTAGCCAGTCACAATGAGCAGTTCTTC	CATSRDLSVASHNEQFF	.	TRBV15	TRBJ2-1	.
TGTGCCAGCAGCTTGTCTACCGGCTACACAGATACGCAGTATTTT	CASSLSTGYTDTQYF	.	TRBV5-6	TRBJ2-3	.